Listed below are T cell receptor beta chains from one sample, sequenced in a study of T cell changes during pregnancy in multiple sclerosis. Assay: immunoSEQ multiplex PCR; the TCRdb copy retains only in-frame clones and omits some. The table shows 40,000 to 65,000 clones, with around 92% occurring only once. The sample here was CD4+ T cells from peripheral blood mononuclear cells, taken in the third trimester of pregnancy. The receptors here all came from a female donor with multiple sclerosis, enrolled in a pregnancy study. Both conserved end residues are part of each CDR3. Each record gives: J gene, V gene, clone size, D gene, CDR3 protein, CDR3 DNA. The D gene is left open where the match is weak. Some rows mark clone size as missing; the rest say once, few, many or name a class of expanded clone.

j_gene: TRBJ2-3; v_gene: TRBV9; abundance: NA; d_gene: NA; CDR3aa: CASSVRADTVGDTQYF; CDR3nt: TGTGCCAGCAGCGTCAGGGCCGACACGGTTGGAGATACGCAGTATTTT
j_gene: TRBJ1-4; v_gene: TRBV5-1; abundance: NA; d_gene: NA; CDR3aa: CASSLDGVPNEKLFF; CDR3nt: TGCGCCAGCAGCTTGGATGGAGTTCCAAATGAAAAACTGTTTTTT
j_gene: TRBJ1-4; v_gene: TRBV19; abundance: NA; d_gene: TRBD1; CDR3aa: CASSSRQGPTNEKLFF; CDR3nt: TGTGCCAGTAGTTCTCGACAGGGCCCAACTAATGAAAAACTGTTTTTT
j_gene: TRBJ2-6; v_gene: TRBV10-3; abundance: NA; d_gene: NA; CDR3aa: CAISPTVAGGANVLTF; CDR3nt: TGTGCCATCAGTCCCACGGTCGCGGGGGGGGCCAACGTCCTGACTTTC
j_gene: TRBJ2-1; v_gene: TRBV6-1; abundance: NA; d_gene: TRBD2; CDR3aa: CASTPTSGSYNEQFF; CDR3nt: TGTGCCAGCACCCCGACTAGCGGATCGTACAATGAGCAGTTCTTC
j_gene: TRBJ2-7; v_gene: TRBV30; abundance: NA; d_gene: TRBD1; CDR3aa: CAWSVPGQGFYEQYF; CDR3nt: TGTGCCTGGAGTGTACCTGGACAGGGATTTTACGAGCAGTACTTC
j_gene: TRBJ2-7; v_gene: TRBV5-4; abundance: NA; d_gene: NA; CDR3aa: CASSLDAGWEQYF; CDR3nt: TGTGCCAGCAGCTTGGATGCAGGTTGGGAGCAGTACTTC
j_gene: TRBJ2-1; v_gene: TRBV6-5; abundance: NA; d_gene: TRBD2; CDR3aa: CASSYIPSGSRNEQFF; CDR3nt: TGTGCCAGCAGTTACATCCCTAGCGGGAGTCGGAATGAGCAGTTCTTC
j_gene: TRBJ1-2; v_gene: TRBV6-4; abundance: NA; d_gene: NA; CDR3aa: CASRFAGPTIYGYTF; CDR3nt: TGTGCCAGCCGCTTCGCGGGACCGACTATCTATGGCTACACCTTC
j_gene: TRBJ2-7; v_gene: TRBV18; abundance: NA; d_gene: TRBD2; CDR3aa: CASSRRGSSYEQYF; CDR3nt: TGTGCCAGCTCACGGCGGGGGAGCTCCTACGAGCAGTACTTC
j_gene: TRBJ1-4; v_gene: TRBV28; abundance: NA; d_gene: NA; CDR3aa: CASSLRGVANEKLFF; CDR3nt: TGTGCCAGCAGTTTACGGGGGGTAGCTAATGAAAAACTGTTTTTT
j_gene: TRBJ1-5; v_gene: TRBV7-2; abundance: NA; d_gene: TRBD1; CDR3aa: CASSPRQGHQPQHF; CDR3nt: TGTGCCAGCAGCCCACGACAGGGACATCAGCCCCAGCATTTT
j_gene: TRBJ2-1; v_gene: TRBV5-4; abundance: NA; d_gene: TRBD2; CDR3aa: CASSLNSGTSGRRSYNEQFF; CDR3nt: TGTGCCAGCAGCTTAAACTCCGGGACTAGCGGGAGGCGGTCCTACAATGAGCAGTTCTTC
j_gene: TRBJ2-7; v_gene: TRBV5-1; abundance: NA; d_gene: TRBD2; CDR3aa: CASSLPGLAGEEQYF; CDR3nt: TGCGCCAGCAGCTTGCCTGGACTAGCGGGGGAGGAGCAGTACTTC
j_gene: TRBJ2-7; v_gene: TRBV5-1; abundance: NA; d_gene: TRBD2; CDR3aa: CASSPGLAALEQYF; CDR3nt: TGCGCCAGCAGCCCAGGACTAGCGGCACTGGAGCAGTACTTC
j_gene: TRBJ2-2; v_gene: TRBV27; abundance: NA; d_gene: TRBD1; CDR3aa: CASRNRGTNTGELFF; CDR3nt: TGTGCCAGCAGGAACAGGGGGACGAACACCGGGGAGCTGTTTTTT
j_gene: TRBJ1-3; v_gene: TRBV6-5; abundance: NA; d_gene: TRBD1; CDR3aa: CASWKQGANTIYF; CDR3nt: TGTGCCAGTTGGAAGCAGGGGGCGAACACCATATATTTT
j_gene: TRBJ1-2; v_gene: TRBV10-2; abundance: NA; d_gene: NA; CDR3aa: CASSESGGYGYTF; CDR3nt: TGCGCCAGCAGTGAGTCAGGGGGCTATGGCTACACCTTC
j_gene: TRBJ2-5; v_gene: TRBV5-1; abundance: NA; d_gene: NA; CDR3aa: CASSFYIQETQYF; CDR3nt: TGCGCCAGCAGCTTCTATATCCAAGAGACCCAGTACTTC
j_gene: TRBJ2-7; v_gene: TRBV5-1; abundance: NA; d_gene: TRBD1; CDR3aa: CASSYGQGAEQYF; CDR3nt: TGCGCCAGCAGCTACGGACAGGGCGCCGAGCAGTACTTC
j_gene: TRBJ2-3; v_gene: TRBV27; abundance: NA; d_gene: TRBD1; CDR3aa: CASSRSPGQGPDTQYF; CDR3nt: TGTGCCAGCAGTAGAAGCCCGGGACAGGGCCCAGATACGCAGTATTTT
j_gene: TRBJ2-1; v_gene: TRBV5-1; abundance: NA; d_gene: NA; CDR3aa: CASSPRSLADGEQFF; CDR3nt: TGCGCCAGCAGCCCCCGAAGTCTCGCCGACGGGGAGCAGTTCTTC
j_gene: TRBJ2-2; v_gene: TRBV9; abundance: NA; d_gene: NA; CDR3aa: CASSVVGANTGELFF; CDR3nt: TGTGCCAGCAGCGTAGTTGGAGCGAACACCGGGGAGCTGTTTTTT
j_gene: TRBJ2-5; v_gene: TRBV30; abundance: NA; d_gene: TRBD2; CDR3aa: CAWGMTSGGAWETQYF; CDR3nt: TGTGCCTGGGGAATGACTAGCGGGGGGGCCTGGGAGACCCAGTACTTC
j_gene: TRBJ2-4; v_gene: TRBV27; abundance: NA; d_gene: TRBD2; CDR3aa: CASSFVAGEGNIQYF; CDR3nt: TGTGCCAGCAGTTTTGTTGCGGGAGAGGGGAACATTCAGTACTTC
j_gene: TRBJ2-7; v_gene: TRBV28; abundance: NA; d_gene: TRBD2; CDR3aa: CASSSLMRGGVDEQYF; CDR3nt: TGTGCCAGCAGCTCTCTCATGAGGGGAGGGGTGGACGAGCAGTACTTC
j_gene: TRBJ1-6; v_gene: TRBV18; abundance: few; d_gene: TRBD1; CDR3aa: CASSQTGTGNSPLHF; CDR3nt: TGTGCCAGCTCACAAACCGGGACAGGGAACTCACCCCTCCACTTT
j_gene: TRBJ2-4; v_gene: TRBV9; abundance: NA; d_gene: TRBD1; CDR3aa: CASSAGTEGNIQYF; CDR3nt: TGTGCCAGCAGCGCCGGGACAGAGGGAAACATTCAGTACTTC
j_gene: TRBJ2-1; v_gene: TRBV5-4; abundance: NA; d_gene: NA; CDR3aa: CASSSSGRGYNEQFF; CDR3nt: TGTGCCAGCAGCTCTAGTGGCAGGGGCTACAATGAGCAGTTCTTC
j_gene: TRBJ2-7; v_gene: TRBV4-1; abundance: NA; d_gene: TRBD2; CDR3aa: CASSQGLAGAYEQYF; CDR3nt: TGCGCCAGCAGCCAAGGACTAGCGGGAGCCTACGAGCAGTACTTC
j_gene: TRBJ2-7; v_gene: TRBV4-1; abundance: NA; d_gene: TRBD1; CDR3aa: CASSRGQGLDEQYF; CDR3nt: TGCGCCAGCAGCCGGGGACAGGGATTAGACGAGCAGTACTTC
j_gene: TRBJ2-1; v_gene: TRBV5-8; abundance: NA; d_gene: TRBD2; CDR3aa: CASSLWTSGREQFF; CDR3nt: TGTGCCAGCAGCCTCTGGACTAGCGGGAGGGAGCAGTTCTTC
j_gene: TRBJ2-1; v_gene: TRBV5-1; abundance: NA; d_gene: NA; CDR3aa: CASSLDRTGGYNEQFF; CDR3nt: TGCGCCAGCAGCTTGGATAGGACCGGGGGATACAATGAGCAGTTCTTC
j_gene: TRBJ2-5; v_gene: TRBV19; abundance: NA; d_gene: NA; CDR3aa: CASSFSPQGGTQYF; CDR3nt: TGTGCCAGTAGCTTTAGTCCCCAAGGGGGGACCCAGTACTTC
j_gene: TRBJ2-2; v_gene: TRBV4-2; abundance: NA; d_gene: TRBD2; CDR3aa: CASSPTSGANTGELFF; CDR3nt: TGTGCCAGCAGCCCGACTAGCGGGGCCAACACCGGGGAGCTGTTTTTT
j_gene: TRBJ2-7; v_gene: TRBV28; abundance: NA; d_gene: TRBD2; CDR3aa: CASSEGLAGLEQYF; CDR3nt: TGTGCCAGCTCCGAAGGACTAGCGGGGCTCGAGCAGTACTTC
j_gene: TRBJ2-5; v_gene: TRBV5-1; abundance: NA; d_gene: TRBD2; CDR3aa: CASSPDPGLAGETQYF; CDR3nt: TGCGCCAGCAGCCCAGACCCAGGACTAGCGGGAGAGACCCAGTACTTC
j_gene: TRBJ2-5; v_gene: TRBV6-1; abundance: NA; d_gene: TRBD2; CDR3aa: CASSENLAGRETQYF; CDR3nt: TGTGCCAGCAGTGAAAACCTAGCGGGACGGGAGACCCAGTACTTC
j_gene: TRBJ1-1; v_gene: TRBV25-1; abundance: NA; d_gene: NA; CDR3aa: CASSPRGRAHTEAFF; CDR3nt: TGTGCCAGCAGCCCCCGGGGGAGAGCGCACACTGAAGCTTTCTTT
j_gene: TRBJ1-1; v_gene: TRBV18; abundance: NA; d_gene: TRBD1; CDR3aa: CASSPEGQINTEAFF; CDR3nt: TGTGCCAGCTCACCCGAGGGACAGATTAACACTGAAGCTTTCTTT
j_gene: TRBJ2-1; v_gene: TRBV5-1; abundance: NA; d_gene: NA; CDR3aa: CASSLSRNNEQFF; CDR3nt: TGCGCCAGCAGCTTGTCCAGGAACAATGAGCAGTTCTTC
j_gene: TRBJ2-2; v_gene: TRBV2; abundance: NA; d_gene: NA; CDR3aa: CASSVRLATKNGELFF; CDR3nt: TGTGCCAGCAGTGTGAGGCTAGCGACGAAGAACGGGGAGCTGTTTTTT
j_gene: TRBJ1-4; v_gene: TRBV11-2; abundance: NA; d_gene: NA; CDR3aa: CASSEQGSSEKLFF; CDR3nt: TGTGCCAGCAGCGAACAGGGTAGTTCTGAAAAACTGTTTTTT
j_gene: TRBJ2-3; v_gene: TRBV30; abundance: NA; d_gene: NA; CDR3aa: CAWSVQRAWGDTQYF; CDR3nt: TGTGCCTGGAGTGTACAGAGGGCCTGGGGAGATACGCAGTATTTT
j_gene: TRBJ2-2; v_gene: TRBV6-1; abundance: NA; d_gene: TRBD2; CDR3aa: CASSEAPLAGNTGELFF; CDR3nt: TGTGCCAGCAGTGAAGCACCACTAGCGGGGAACACCGGGGAGCTGTTTTTT
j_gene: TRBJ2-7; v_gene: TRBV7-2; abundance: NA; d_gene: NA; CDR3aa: CASSGRQGRAPYEQYF; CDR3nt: TGTGCCAGCAGCGGTAGACAGGGGAGGGCCCCCTACGAGCAGTACTTC
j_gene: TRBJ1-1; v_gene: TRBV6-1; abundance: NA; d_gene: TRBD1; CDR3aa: CASSEYPGGRTFF; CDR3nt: TGTGCCAGCAGTGAGTATCCAGGGGGCCGAACTTTCTTT
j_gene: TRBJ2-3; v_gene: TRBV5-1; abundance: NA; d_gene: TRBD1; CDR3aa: CASSLTGGTSTDTQYF; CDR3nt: TGCGCCAGCAGCTTAACAGGGGGTACTAGCACAGATACGCAGTATTTT
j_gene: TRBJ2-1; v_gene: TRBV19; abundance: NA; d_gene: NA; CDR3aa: CASSIDRSVYNEQFF; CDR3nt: TGTGCCAGTAGTATAGACCGGAGCGTCTACAATGAGCAGTTCTTC
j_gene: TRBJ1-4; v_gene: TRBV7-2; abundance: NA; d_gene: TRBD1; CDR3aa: CASSAGGYGKKLFF; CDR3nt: TGTGCCAGCAGCGCAGGGGGCTACGGTAAAAAACTGTTTTTT
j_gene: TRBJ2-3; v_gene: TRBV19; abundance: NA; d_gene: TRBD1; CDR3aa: CASSIAGGRNTDTQYF; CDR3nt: TGTGCCAGTAGTATAGCAGGGGGACGGAACACAGATACGCAGTATTTT
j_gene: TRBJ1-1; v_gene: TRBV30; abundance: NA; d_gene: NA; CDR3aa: CAWSNLGGATEAFF; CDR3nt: TGTGCCTGGAGTAACTTAGGAGGGGCCACTGAAGCTTTCTTT
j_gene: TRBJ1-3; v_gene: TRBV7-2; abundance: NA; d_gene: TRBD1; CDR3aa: CASSFSTGPSGNTIYF; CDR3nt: TGTGCCAGCAGCTTTTCGACAGGGCCCTCTGGAAACACCATATATTTT
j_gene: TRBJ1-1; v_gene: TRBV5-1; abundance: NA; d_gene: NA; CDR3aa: CASRTDENTEAFF; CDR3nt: TGCGCCAGCAGAACAGATGAAAACACTGAAGCTTTCTTT
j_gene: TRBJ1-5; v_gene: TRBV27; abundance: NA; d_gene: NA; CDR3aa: CASSLSPAGDILNQPQHF; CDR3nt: TGTGCCAGCAGTTTATCTCCGGCAGGGGACATTCTAAATCAGCCCCAGCATTTT